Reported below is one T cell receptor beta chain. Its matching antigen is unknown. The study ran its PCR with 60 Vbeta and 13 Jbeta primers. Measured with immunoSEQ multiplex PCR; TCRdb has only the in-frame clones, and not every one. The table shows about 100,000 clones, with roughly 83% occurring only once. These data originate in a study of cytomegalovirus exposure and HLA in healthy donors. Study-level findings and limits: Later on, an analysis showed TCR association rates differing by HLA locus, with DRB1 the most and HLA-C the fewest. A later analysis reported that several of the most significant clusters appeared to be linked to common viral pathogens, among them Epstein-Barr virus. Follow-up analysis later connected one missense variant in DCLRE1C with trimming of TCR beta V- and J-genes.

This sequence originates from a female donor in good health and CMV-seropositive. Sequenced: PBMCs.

CDR3 region: CASSTPDRTRNTIYF. For the CDR3, the DNA is TGTGCCAGCAGTACCCCGGACAGGACCAGAAACACCATATATTTT. The genes are TRBV6-6 and TRBJ1-3; TRBD1 matches 7 bases. This CDR3 contains 15 residues. Trimming took 5 bases from V and 5 from J; bases not matched to a gene: 9. CDR1 MNHNY and CDR2 SVGAGI come from the germline V gene (reference sequence).